This T cell receptor (beta chain) was captured in a study of OX40 agonist ivuxolimab in advanced cancers. Overall study results and limits: Some patients who did not respond also had low normalized T-cell clonal expansion.

Trimming stripped 1 base from V and 6 bases from J, with 7 bases between. The germline gives CDR1 LNHDA, CDR2 SQIVND (reference sequence). The CDR3 loop spans 13 amino acids. Generated by immunoSEQ multiplex PCR, the TCRdb table keeps only in-frame clones and is missing some. The sample comprises about 12,000 clones, approximately 87% of which are singletons, and more than 40% rests with the top ten. Of note for this clone: Its antigen is undetermined.

The gene calls are TRBV19 and TRBJ1-5, with D uncertain. The input for sequencing was CD4+ or CD8+ T cells sorted from blood, taken in a trial of the OX40 agonist ivuxolimab. This receptor was identified in an adult with an advanced solid tumor such as melanoma, head and neck, liver or kidney cancer. CDR3 protein: CASSIGRIQPQHF. CDR3 bases: TGTGCCAGTAGTATAGGTCGTATTCAGCCCCAGCATTTT.